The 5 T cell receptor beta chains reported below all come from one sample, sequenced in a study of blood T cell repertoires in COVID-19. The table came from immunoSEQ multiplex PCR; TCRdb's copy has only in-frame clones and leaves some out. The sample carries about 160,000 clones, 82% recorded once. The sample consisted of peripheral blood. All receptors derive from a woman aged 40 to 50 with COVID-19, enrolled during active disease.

The chain's CDR3 is CASSLDRNSRHEQYF. The CDR3 nucleotides are TGTGCCAGCAGCTTAGATCGGAATAGCCGACACGAGCAGTACTTC. The chain employs TRBV11-2 and TRBJ2-7; D is unclear. V was cut by 0 bases and J by 5 bases, with 14 bases left in between. In germline, CDR1 is SGHAT, CDR2 FQNNGV. The CDR3 is 15 amino acids. Full variable domain (remainder filled in from reference TRBV11-2 and TRBJ2-7): EAGVAQSPRYKIIEKRQSVAFWCNPISGHATLYWYQQILGQGPKLLIQFQNNGVVDDSQLPKDRFSAERLKGVDSTLKIQPAKLEDSAVYLCASSLDRNSRHEQYFGPGTRLTVT.

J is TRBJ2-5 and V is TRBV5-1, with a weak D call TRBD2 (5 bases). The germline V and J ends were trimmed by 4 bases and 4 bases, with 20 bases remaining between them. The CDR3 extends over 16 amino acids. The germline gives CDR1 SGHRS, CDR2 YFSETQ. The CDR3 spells CASSGPLAGRAETQYF. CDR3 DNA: TGCGCCAGCAGCGGCCCCTTGGCGGGTCGGGCAGAGACCCAGTACTTC.

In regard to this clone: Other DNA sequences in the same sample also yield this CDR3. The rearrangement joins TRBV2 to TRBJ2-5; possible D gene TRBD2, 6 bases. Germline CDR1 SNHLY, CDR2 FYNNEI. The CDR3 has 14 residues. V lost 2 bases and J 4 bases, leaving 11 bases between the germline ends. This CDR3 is CASSEPAGGETQYF. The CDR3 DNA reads TGTGCCAGCAGTGAACCTGCCGGGGGAGAGACCCAGTACTTC. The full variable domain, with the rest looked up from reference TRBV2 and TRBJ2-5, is EPEVTQTPSHQVTQMGQEVILRCVPISNHLYFYWYRQILGQKVEFLVSFYNNEISEKSEIFDDQFSVERPDGSNFTLKIRSTKLEDSAMYFCASSEPAGGETQYFGPGTRLLVL.

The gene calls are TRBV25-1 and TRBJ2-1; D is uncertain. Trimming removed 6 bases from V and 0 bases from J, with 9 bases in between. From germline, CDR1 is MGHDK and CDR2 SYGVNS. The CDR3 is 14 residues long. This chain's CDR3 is CASSSTSSYNEQFF. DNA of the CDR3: TGTGCCAGCAGCTCCACGAGCTCCTACAATGAGCAGTTCTTC. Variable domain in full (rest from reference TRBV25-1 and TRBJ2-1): EADIYQTPRYLVIGTGKKITLECSQTMGHDKMYWYQQDPGMELHLIHYSYGVNSTEKGDLSSESTVSRIRTEHFPLTLESARPSHTSQYLCASSSTSSYNEQFFGPGTRLTVL.

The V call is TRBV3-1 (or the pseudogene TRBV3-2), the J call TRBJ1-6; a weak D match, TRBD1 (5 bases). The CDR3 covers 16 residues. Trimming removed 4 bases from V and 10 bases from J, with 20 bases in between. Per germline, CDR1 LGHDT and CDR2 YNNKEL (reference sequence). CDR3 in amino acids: CASSLNSNPGGSPLHF. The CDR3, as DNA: TGTGCCAGCAGCCTCAACAGCAACCCGGGGGGGTCACCCCTCCACTTT.